The 14 T cell receptor beta chains in this list originate from one sample, sequenced in a study of shared T cell receptors in the human thymus. Produced via immunoSEQ multiplex PCR; TCRdb's table is partial and in-frame only. The data hold hundreds of thousands of clones, with around 87% observed a single time. These data were likewise used in another study, on human thymus T cells.

Input material: thymocytes. The receptors come from a boy in the first two years of life with a congenital heart defect.

The V call is TRBV6-1, the J call TRBJ2-1; D is possibly TRBD2 (6 bases). The CDR3 consists of 18 residues. The V end was cut by 2 bases, the J end by 5 bases, with 22 bases between. The germline V gene encodes CDR1 MNHNS and CDR2 SASEGT. The CDR3 bases are TGTGCCAGCAGTGAACTCGGAGGGGCGGAAACTAGGGACAATGAGCAGTTCTTC. Its protein is CASSELGGAETRDNEQFF.

J is TRBJ1-1 and V is TRBV15; D remains unclear. V was cut by 3 bases and J by 2 bases, with 16 bases left in between. This CDR3 spans 16 amino acids. CDR1 is LNHNV and CDR2 is YYDKDF in the germline V gene (reference sequence). For the CDR3, the DNA is TGTGCCACCAGCAGTAAGCCGTGGGCCCTTAACACTGAAGCTTTCTTT. It translates to CATSSKPWALNTEAFF.

This clone was seen just once. The chain carries TRBV5-4 and TRBJ2-7; 8 bases align to TRBD1. The CDR3 runs 16 residues. Looked up from germline, CDR1 is SGHNT and CDR2 is YYREEE (reference sequence). J lost 1 base, V lost 2 bases, and 8 bases had no gene match. The CDR3 DNA reads as TGTGCCAGCAGCTTCCTCCCCAGGGGGCCTTCCTACGAGCAGTACTTC. This translates into CASSFLPRGPSYEQYF.

The chain links TRBV7-3 to TRBJ1-6; 7 nucleotides align to TRBD1. The CDR3 length is 15 residues. CDR1 SGHTA and CDR2 FQGTGA come from the germline V gene. With V trimmed by 6 bases and J by 10 bases, 12 bases remained unmatched. The CDR3, as DNA: TGTGCCAGCAGTCAAAGGGGGCAGGGGGAATCACCCCTCCACTTT. Residues: CASSQRGQGESPLHF.

The table lists this clone with a few counts. At one of its ends the junction is not consistent with the germline gene, which may arise from a read error. Other DNA sequences in the same sample also yield this CDR3. In DNA form, the CDR3 reads TGTGCCAGCAGAGCTGCTCGGTGGGCGAGCTCCTACGAGCAGTACTTT. This codes for CASRAARWASSYEQYF. The rearrangement uses TRBV28 and TRBJ2-7; D unresolved. Per germline, CDR1 MDHEN and CDR2 SYDVKM. The CDR3 spans 16 residues.

V is TRBV2 and J is TRBJ2-7; possible D gene TRBD1, 5 bases. Germline V gives CDR1 SNHLY, CDR2 FYNNEI. There are 15 residues in the CDR3. V was pared by 4 bases and J by 4 bases, with 17 bases between. CDR3 amino acids: CASSAKGRHYYEQYF. The DNA of the CDR3 is TGTGCCAGCAGTGCCAAGGGGCGGCATTATTACGAGCAGTACTTC.

As for this clone: The sample carries other DNA sequences with the same CDR3. V and J are TRBV14 and TRBJ1-1; perhaps TRBD1 as D (5 bases). Germline CDR1 reads SGHDN; CDR2 reads FVKESK. V shed 4 bases and J shed 2 bases, with 11 bases lying between them. This CDR3 is built from 14 residues. The CDR3 region is CASSPGQGNTEAFF. The DNA of the CDR3 is TGTGCCAGCAGCCCCGGTCAGGGCAACACTGAAGCTTTCTTT.

The chain links TRBV6-1 to TRBJ2-5; 12 bases map to TRBD2. The junction had 4 bases not matched to a gene; V was cut back by 4 bases and J by 7 bases. The germline V gene encodes CDR1 MNHNS and CDR2 SASEGT. The CDR3 is made up of 14 amino acids. The CDR3 coding sequence is TGTGCCAGCAGTGTAGCTAGCGGGGGGGTGACCCAGTACTTC. It translates to CASSVASGGVTQYF.

This clone was detected only once. The chain is built from TRBV2 and TRBJ2-1; 10 bases align to TRBD2. Germline loops: CDR1 SNHLY, CDR2 FYNNEI. The J segment lost 9 bases and the V segment lost 8 bases, leaving 10 bases of the junction unmatched. This CDR3 spans 14 amino acids. CDR3 bases: TGTGCCAGCCCCCCAGCGGGAGGGCTTGGTGAGCAGTTCTTC. It specifies CASPPAGGLGEQFF.

A few counts support this clone. The chain couples TRBV10-3 to TRBJ1-1, with D maybe TRBD1 (5 bases). Germline V gene sequence: CDR1 ENHRY, CDR2 SYGVKD. This CDR3 comprises 17 residues. Trimming pared 3 bases from V and 2 bases from J, leaving 19 bases between. The CDR3 spells CAISDFEGGGLNTEAFF. In nucleotides, the CDR3 is TGTGCCATCAGTGACTTTGAAGGCGGGGGTTTAAACACTGAAGCTTTCTTT.

The chain links TRBV14 to TRBJ2-6, with D possibly matching TRBD1 (6 bases). CDR3 size: 19 residues. With 0 bases removed from V and 1 base from J, the gap between germline ends came to 16 bases. CDR1 and CDR2 from the germline V gene are SGHDN and FVKESK. Here the CDR3 DNA reads TGTGCCAGCAGCCAAGATCTTTCGGGAAGGGGGTCTGGGGCCAACGTCCTGACTTTC. It translates to CASSQDLSGRGSGANVLTF.

This sequence joins TRBV18 and TRBJ2-5, with 7 bases identical to TRBD2. Germline loops: CDR1 KGHSH, CDR2 LQKENI. The CDR3 runs to 17 residues. Trimming took 6 bases from V and 5 from J; bases not matched to a gene: 18. The CDR3 DNA follows: TGTGCCAGCTCTCACGAGTTCAGTCTAGCGGACGGGGAGACCCAGTACTTC. Its translation is CASSHEFSLADGETQYF.

The V gene is TRBV20-1, the J gene TRBJ2-2; D remains unclear. V dropped 3 bases and J dropped 7 bases, with 6 bases sitting between them. The CDR3 runs 11 residues. Germline CDR1 reads DFQATT; CDR2 reads SNEGSKA (reference sequence). The DNA of the CDR3 is TGCAGTGCTAGCCCAGGCGGGGAGCTGTTTTTT. Translating gives CSASPGGELFF.

The rearrangement uses TRBV19 and TRBJ1-4; a possible D gene is TRBD1 (6 bases). The V gene's germline CDR1 is LNHDA and CDR2 SQIVND (reference sequence). V shed 3 bases and J shed 5 bases, with 22 bases lying between them. The CDR3 covers 18 residues. The DNA of the CDR3 is TGTGCCAGTAGTATCAGAAGGGCCGGGGGGGGCCAAAATGAAAAACTGTTTTTT. Amino acids: CASSIRRAGGGQNEKLFF.